Each of the 17 T cell receptor beta chains below was sequenced from the same sample in a study of CD8 T cells in Susac syndrome. Random hexamers primed reverse transcription of about 0.45 to 1 ug RNA. TCRdb itself ran the immunoSEQ multiplex PCR reads through MiXCR, one entry per CDR3 protein. Here the sample spans about 300,000 distinct CDR3 sequences, 70% to 90% being singletons. The sequenced sample consisted of CD8+ T cells from PBMCs. The receptors shown here come from a human donor with multiple sclerosis.

The CDR3 here is CSAQHPPGGTDTQYF. The CDR3 nucleotides are TGCAGTGCTCAACACCCCCCCGGCGGCACAGATACGCAGTATTTT. The chain couples TRBV20-1 to TRBJ2-3; D is unresolved. V was trimmed by 5 bases and J by 1 base, leaving 16 bases between them. This CDR3 has 15 amino acids. Germline V gene lookup returns CDR1 DFQATT and CDR2 SNEGSKA (reference sequence).

The genes are TRBV15 and TRBJ2-2, with D tentatively TRBD2 (6 bases). The CDR3 runs to 14 residues. The germline V gene has CDR1 LNHNV and CDR2 YYDKDF (reference sequence). The V and J ends lost 6 bases and 2 bases respectively, with 10 bases between them. CDR3 sequence reads: CATRSGPNTGELFF. The CDR3 DNA reads as TGTGCCACCAGAAGCGGGCCTAACACCGGGGAGCTGTTTTTT.

The V call is TRBV4-3, the J call TRBJ1-4, with D uncertain. The CDR3 runs to 16 residues. V lost 3 bases and J 7 bases, leaving 18 bases between the germline ends. Germline V gives CDR1 LGHNA, CDR2 YSLEER. Here the CDR3 DNA reads TGCGCCAGCAGCCAGGAAAGGTTAACTCGCGGTGAAAAACTGTTTTTT. This gives the protein CASSQERLTRGEKLFF.

This sequence joins TRBV13 and TRBJ2-1, with 12 bases matching TRBD2. The CDR3 runs to 17 residues. The V segment lost 4 bases and the J segment 5 bases; nucleotides outside the gene matches: 9. The germline gives CDR1 PRHDT, CDR2 FYEKMQ (reference sequence). Here the CDR3 reads CASSSLAGGLTHNEQFF. The CDR3 coding sequence is TGTGCCAGCAGCTCACTAGCGGGAGGCTTAACTCACAATGAGCAGTTCTTC.

This chain links TRBV7-9 with TRBJ2-7; D is unclear. V was shortened by 5 bases and J by 0 bases, with 11 bases between the two germline ends. The CDR3 consists of 14 residues. Germline assignment: CDR1 SEHNR and CDR2 FQNEAQ (reference sequence). The CDR3 loop is CASSPDLSSYEQYF. In DNA, the CDR3 is TGTGCCAGCAGCCCAGACCTGAGCTCCTACGAGCAGTACTTC.

The rearrangement links TRBV15 to TRBJ2-1; D may be TRBD2 (6 bases). CDR1 is LNHNV, CDR2 YYDKDF, per germline (reference sequence). Between the trimmed V and J ends, which lost 0 bases and 12 bases, there was a span of 18 bases. There are 15 residues in the CDR3. CDR3 sequence reads: CATSRDPLTGEGQFF. The CDR3 region has the DNA TGTGCCACCAGCAGAGATCCTCTGACGGGAGAGGGGCAGTTCTTC. Based on the CDR3 plus reference TRBV15 and TRBJ2-1, the full variable domain is DAMVIQNPRYQVTQFGKPVTLSCSQTLNHNVMYWYQQKSSQAPKLLFHYYDKDFNNEADTPDNFQSRRPNTSFCFLDIRSPGLGDTAMYLCATSRDPLTGEGQFFGPGTRLTVL.

The CDR3 nucleotides read TGCAGTGCTAGAGATTCCGGGACAGGGTCATCATCTAGCACAGATACGCAGTATTTT. This gives the protein CSARDSGTGSSSSTDTQYF. V and J are TRBV20-1 and TRBJ2-3; 9 positions match TRBD1. V lost 0 bases and J lost 0; bases outside the gene matches: 13. CDR3 size: 19 residues. Germline V lookup: CDR1 DFQATT, CDR2 SNEGSKA (reference sequence).

The V and J genes are TRBV27 and TRBJ2-1; no definite D call. The CDR3 length is 15 residues. V lost 3 bases and J lost 4, with 13 bases in between. Germline lookup yields CDR1 MNHEY and CDR2 SMNVEV (reference sequence). Here the CDR3 reads CASSLDGTGYNEQFF. CDR3 DNA sequence: TGTGCCAGCAGTTTGGATGGAACTGGGTACAATGAGCAGTTCTTC.

The gene calls are TRBV18 and TRBJ2-7; D could derive from TRBD1 or TRBD2 (6 bases each). In germline, CDR1 is KGHSH, CDR2 LQKENI. The V end was cut by 1 base, the J end by 2 bases, with 15 bases between. This CDR3 spans 16 amino acids. CDR3 loop: CASSPREAQGPYEQYF. The CDR3 DNA is TGTGCCAGCTCACCACGGGAGGCGCAGGGGCCCTACGAGCAGTACTTC.

The chain employs TRBV4-3 and TRBJ2-7; TRBD2 is a possible D gene (6 bases). Germline V gene data show CDR1 as LGHNA and CDR2 as YSLEER. The CDR3 covers 15 residues. Trimming removed 4 bases from V and 2 bases from J, with 15 bases in between. CDR3: CASSPSPGGTYEQYF. CDR3 nucleotides: TGCGCCAGCAGCCCAAGCCCCGGAGGGACCTACGAGCAGTACTTC.

The J gene is TRBJ2-2, the V gene TRBV14, with D perhaps TRBD1 (6 bases). V was trimmed by 2 bases and J by 4 bases, leaving 11 bases between them. This CDR3 has 15 amino acids. From germline, CDR1 is SGHDN and CDR2 FVKESK. CDR3 DNA sequence: TGTGCCAGCAGCCAATGGGAAGGGGGCACCGGGGAGCTGTTTTTT. Its protein is CASSQWEGGTGELFF.

The chain recombines TRBV20-1 with TRBJ2-7; TRBD2 matches 11 bases. The CDR3 has 16 residues. The V segment lost 5 bases and the J segment 4 bases; nucleotides outside the gene matches: 13. Germline V gene lookup returns CDR1 DFQATT and CDR2 SNEGSKA (reference sequence). CDR3 residues: CSAPQYLAGGQYEQYF. Here the CDR3 DNA reads TGCAGTGCTCCGCAGTACCTAGCGGGAGGCCAATACGAGCAGTACTTC.

The V gene is TRBV5-4, the J gene TRBJ2-3, with D perhaps given as TRBD1 or TRBD2 (6 bases each). V gave up 0 bases and J gave up 1 base, with 12 bases separating them. Germline V gene data show CDR1 as SGHNT and CDR2 as YYREEE (reference sequence). The CDR3 consists of 16 residues. The CDR3 loop is CASSLEGGFGTDTQYF. As DNA, the CDR3 is TGTGCCAGCAGCTTGGAAGGGGGGTTCGGCACAGATACGCAGTATTTT.

The chain links TRBV18 to TRBJ1-3; D is undetermined. The CDR3 spans 15 residues. Trimming removed 3 bases at V and 0 bases at J, with 9 bases between. The germline V gene has CDR1 KGHSH and CDR2 LQKENI. The CDR3 is CASSPMDSSGNTIYF. In DNA form, the CDR3 reads TGTGCCAGCTCACCGATGGACTCCTCTGGAAACACCATATATTTT.

The chain is built from TRBV2 and TRBJ1-1, with TRBD1 matching over 8 bases. Germline V CDR1 and CDR2: SNHLY, FYNNEI. The J segment lost 5 bases and the V segment lost 2 bases, leaving 7 bases of the junction unmatched. This CDR3 is 15 amino acids long. The CDR3 protein is CASSEPGQEDTEAFF. CDR3 sequence (DNA): TGTGCCAGCAGTGAACCGGGACAGGAAGATACTGAAGCTTTCTTT.

The genes are TRBV29-1 and TRBJ2-5; TRBD2 aligns across 7 bases. V was clipped by 3 bases and J by 0 bases; unmatched bases: 4. This CDR3 spans 14 amino acids. CDR1 is SQVTM, CDR2 ANQGSEA, per germline. The CDR3 region is CSVDGGGYQETQYF. As DNA, the CDR3 is TGCAGCGTTGACGGGGGAGGGTACCAAGAGACCCAGTACTTC. Supplemented by reference TRBV29-1 and TRBJ2-5, the full variable domain reads SAVISQKPSRDICQRGTSLTIQCQVDSQVTMMFWYRQQPGQSLTLIATANQGSEATYESGFVIDKFPISRPNLTFSTLTVSNMSPEDSSIYLCSVDGGGYQETQYFGPGTRLLVL.

This rearrangement joins TRBV4-3 to TRBJ2-7; a weak D match, TRBD2 (5 bases). The CDR3 has 15 residues. Trimming removed 0 bases from V and 5 bases from J, with 14 bases in between. In germline, CDR1 is LGHNA, CDR2 YSLEER. For the CDR3, the DNA is TGCGCCAGCAGCCAAGAGCGTGGAGGTCTTGACGAGCAGTACTTC. Protein: CASSQERGGLDEQYF.